The 32 T cell receptor beta chains in this list originate from one sample, sequenced in a study of vaccination effects on CD4 cells after COVID-19. Profiled with immunoSEQ multiplex PCR; TCRdb holds only in-frame clones, not every one. The data contain roughly 40,000 clones, about 63% of them seen just once; the ten biggest clones take up roughly 8.4%. Antigens for these TCRs are unknown. Culture lasted around eleven days before CD4+ T cell isolation. Of the BNT162b2 and mRNA-1273 vaccines, participants received two doses of one or the other. The sample was CD4+ T cells from PBMCs cultured without peptide, taken after COVID-19 vaccination. These receptors were obtained from a human donor who received a COVID-19 vaccine.

The chain joins TRBV25-1 to TRBJ2-3; 8 nucleotides align to TRBD2. The CDR3 contains 17 residues. CDR1 is MGHDK, CDR2 SYGVNS, per germline. The V segment lost 1 base and the J segment 2 bases; nucleotides outside the gene matches: 8. CDR3 DNA sequence: TGTGCCAGCAGTGAATTACGAGGGACTAGGAACACAGATACGCAGTATTTT. This translates into CASSELRGTRNTDTQYF. Supplemented by reference TRBV25-1 and TRBJ2-3, the full variable domain reads EADIYQTPRYLVIGTGKKITLECSQTMGHDKMYWYQQDPGMELHLIHYSYGVNSTEKGDLSSESTVSRIRTEHFPLTLESARPSHTSQYLCASSELRGTRNTDTQYFGPGTRLTVL.

This rearrangement joins TRBV2 to TRBJ2-3, with no clear D. This CDR3 is built from 13 residues. Trimming took off 6 bases at V and 6 bases at J, with 13 bases between the two ends. Germline V gives CDR1 SNHLY, CDR2 FYNNEI. The CDR3 is CASRTTASDTQYF. The CDR3 DNA reads TGTGCCAGCAGGACCACTGCGTCCGATACGCAGTATTTT.

CDR3 coding DNA: TGTGCCAGCAGCTTGCCGGGGACCCAGTACTTC. As protein: CASSLPGTQYF. This chain connects TRBV6-5 to TRBJ2-5; D unclear. The CDR3 runs 11 residues. V was clipped by 6 bases and J by 7 bases, with 9 bases between them. Per germline, CDR1 MNHEY and CDR2 SVGAGI.

V usage is TRBV4-1 and J usage is TRBJ2-6; perhaps TRBD1 as D (6 bases). There are 16 residues in the CDR3. From germline, CDR1 is MGHRA and CDR2 YSYEKL. Trimming removed 5 bases at V and 0 bases at J, with 11 bases between. The CDR3 here is CASSGQWVSGANVLTF. In nucleotides, the CDR3 is TGCGCCAGCAGCGGACAGTGGGTCTCTGGGGCCAACGTCCTGACTTTC.

This sequence joins TRBV30 and TRBJ1-2, with D unresolved. CDR1 is GTSNPN and CDR2 is SVGIG in the germline V gene (reference sequence). V lost 5 bases, J lost 2 bases, and 9 bases lay in between. The CDR3 consists of 12 residues. In DNA, the CDR3 is TGTGCCTGGGACGTCGGAAACTATGGCTACACCTTC. Translated, it gives CAWDVGNYGYTF.

This clone was seen a handful of times. The chain couples TRBV7-9 to TRBJ2-7, with D unclear. Trimming pared 3 bases from V and 0 bases from J, leaving 9 bases between. Germline-derived CDR1 and CDR2 are SEHNR and FQNEAQ (reference sequence). The CDR3 sequence is 14 residues long. Written as DNA, the CDR3 is TGTGCCAGCAGCTTGACCCAGAGCTCCTACGAGCAGTACTTC. Its protein is CASSLTQSSYEQYF.

The CDR3 DNA is TGTGCCAGCAGCTTAAGGGGGAGAAACACTGAAGCTTTCTTT. Translated: CASSLRGRNTEAFF. The chain combines TRBV7-8 with TRBJ1-1, with D possibly matching TRBD1 (6 bases). The CDR3 length is 14 residues. CDR1 and CDR2 from the germline V gene are SGHVS and FQNEAQ. V was shortened by 2 bases and J by 2 bases, with 9 bases between the two germline ends.

This clone was detected a few times. V usage is TRBV10-3 and J usage is TRBJ2-7, with D possibly being TRBD1 or TRBD2 (5 bases each). V was shortened by 1 base and J by 1 base, with 11 bases between the two germline ends. Germline assignment: CDR1 ENHRY and CDR2 SYGVKD. This CDR3 contains 15 residues. The CDR3 nucleotides are TGTGCCATCAGTGAGTTCGAGGGGCCTTCCTACGAGCAGTACTTC. Encoded protein: CAISEFEGPSYEQYF.

The chain recombines TRBV2 with TRBJ2-5; tentatively, D is TRBD2 (6 bases). The CDR3 consists of 13 residues. V was shortened by 7 bases and J by 4 bases, with 13 bases between the two germline ends. Germline CDR1 and CDR2: SNHLY and FYNNEI. In DNA form, the CDR3 reads TGTGCCAGCAACCTAGCGAGGGGAGAGACCCAGTACTTC. This codes for CASNLARGETQYF.

This chain links TRBV5-1 with TRBJ2-5, with D perhaps assigned TRBD1 or TRBD2 (5 bases each). Germline V gene sequence: CDR1 SGHRS, CDR2 YFSETQ. The CDR3 extends over 13 amino acids. V was cut by 4 bases and J by 0 bases, with 7 bases left in between. The CDR3 sequence is CASSRGDQETQYF. The CDR3 nucleotides are TGCGCCAGCAGCAGAGGGGACCAAGAGACCCAGTACTTC.

This clone was detected only a few times. This chain uses TRBV5-1 with TRBJ2-1, with unresolved D. Looked up from germline, CDR1 is SGHRS and CDR2 is YFSETQ. V lost 5 bases, J lost 7 bases, and 7 bases lay in between. The CDR3 loop spans 11 amino acids. The chain's CDR3 is CASSLRNEQFF. The CDR3 DNA sequence: TGCGCCAGCAGTCTGAGAAATGAGCAGTTCTTC.

The V call is TRBV21-1, the J call TRBJ1-4. TRBV21-1 is given as a pseudogene. This CDR3 region has 13 residues. In DNA, the CDR3 is TGTGCCAGCAGCTCCCCTGCCTTCCAAAAACTGTTTTTT. Its protein is CASSSPAFQKLFF.

The chain links TRBV6-6 to TRBJ2-1; 10 positions match TRBD2. This CDR3 spans 17 amino acids. Germline CDR1 MNHNY, CDR2 SVGAGI (reference sequence). With V trimmed by 5 bases and J by 8 bases, 15 bases remained unmatched. The CDR3 is CASSPPPGSGRSDEQFF. CDR3 nucleotide sequence: TGTGCCAGCAGTCCTCCCCCGGGTAGCGGGAGGTCCGATGAGCAGTTCTTC.

This clone was seen a single time. The genes are TRBV3-1 (or the pseudogene TRBV3-2) and TRBJ2-1, with 7 bases lining up with TRBD2. CDR3 length equals 15 residues. CDR1 and CDR2 from the germline V gene are LGHDT and YNNKEL (reference sequence). V dropped 1 base and J dropped 8; count of bases not matched to a gene: 8. The CDR3 coding sequence is TGTGCCAGCAGCCAAGGCGGGAGCGGTTTTTATGAGCAGTTCTTC. The encoded protein is CASSQGGSGFYEQFF.

This chain connects TRBV30 to TRBJ1-2; 9 bases match TRBD1. After removal of 4 bases from V and 4 bases from J, the junction contained 10 bases not matched to a gene. CDR3 length: 15 residues. Looked up from germline, CDR1 is GTSNPN and CDR2 is SVGIG (reference sequence). CDR3 bases: TGTGCCTGGACTCCCGGGACAGGGAGGGGCTATGGCTACACCTTC. This gives the protein CAWTPGTGRGYGYTF.

This clone has more than one count but fewer than ten. The CDR3 loop reads CASSQDLRGYTF. As DNA, the CDR3 is TGCGCCAGCAGCCAAGATTTAAGGGGCTACACCTTC. The V gene is TRBV4-1, the J gene TRBJ1-2; D unclear. V lost 0 bases to trimming and J lost 8 bases, with 7 bases between them. CDR1 MGHRA and CDR2 YSYEKL come from the germline V gene. CDR3 size: 12 residues.

The CDR3 DNA follows: TGTGCCAGCAGCTCGGACAGACCGAACACTGAAGCTTTCTTT. Its protein product is CASSSDRPNTEAFF. This chain joins TRBV13 and TRBJ1-1; perhaps TRBD1 as D (6 bases). CDR3 length equals 14 residues. Germline loops: CDR1 PRHDT, CDR2 FYEKMQ (reference sequence). V gave up 4 bases and J gave up 1 base, with 10 bases separating them.

J is TRBJ1-1 and V is TRBV2, with D tentatively TRBD1 (5 bases). The length of the CDR3 is 16 residues. The V gene's germline CDR1 is SNHLY and CDR2 FYNNEI. Trimming stripped 7 bases from V and 4 bases from J, with 22 bases between. The CDR3 loop is CASTSSRGRRGTEAFF. DNA for the CDR3: TGTGCCAGCACCTCCTCCCGGGGCCGAAGGGGCACTGAAGCTTTCTTT.

This sequence joins TRBV18 and TRBJ2-7, with D unresolved. The CDR3 has 15 amino acids. V lost 3 bases and J 2 bases, leaving 14 bases between the germline ends. Per germline, CDR1 KGHSH and CDR2 LQKENI. CDR3 sequence (DNA): TGTGCCAGCTCACCCGGAACAGTGGGTACCTACGAGCAGTACTTC. Its protein product is CASSPGTVGTYEQYF.

The gene calls are TRBV5-1 and TRBJ2-5; 8 positions agree with TRBD2. CDR3 size: 16 residues. Germline V gene data show CDR1 as SGHRS and CDR2 as YFSETQ. V lost 4 bases to trimming and J lost 4 bases; unmatched junction nucleotides: 12. CDR3 in DNA: TGCGCCAGCAGCGGGGGGGCTAGCGCGGGAGGAGAGACCCAGTACTTC. Its translation: CASSGGASAGGETQYF. The whole variable domain, filled in from reference TRBV5-1 and TRBJ2-5, reads KAGVTQTPRYLIKTRGQQVTLSCSPISGHRSVSWYQQTPGQGLQFLFEYFSETQRNKGNFPGRFSGRQFSNSRSEMNVSTLELGDSALYLCASSGGASAGGETQYFGPGTRLLVL.

DNA for the CDR3: TGCAGCGTAGGGGGACAGGGTGGCTACACCTTC. Translating gives CSVGGQGGYTF. J is TRBJ1-2 and V is TRBV29-1; 9 nucleotides match TRBD1. CDR1 and CDR2 from the germline V gene are SQVTM and ANQGSEA. The ends lost 6 bases at V and 7 bases at J; junction bases unmatched: 3. CDR3 length equals 11 residues. The full variable domain, rest sourced from reference TRBV29-1 and TRBJ1-2, is SAVISQKPSRDICQRGTSLTIQCQVDSQVTMMFWYRQQPGQSLTLIATANQGSEATYESGFVIDKFPISRPNLTFSTLTVSNMSPEDSSIYLCSVGGQGGYTFGSGTRLTVV.

V gene TRBV6-6 combines with J gene TRBJ1-1; 7 positions match TRBD1. CDR1 and CDR2 from the germline V gene are MNHNY and SVGAGI (reference sequence). The J segment lost 1 base and the V segment lost 8 bases, leaving 4 bases of the junction unmatched. CDR3 length equals 13 residues. The CDR3 DNA sequence: TGTGCCAGCCCCGACAGGGAGAACACTGAAGCTTTCTTT. Protein: CASPDRENTEAFF.

The chain links TRBV5-4 to TRBJ2-5, with D perhaps TRBD1 (5 bases). This CDR3 has 14 residues. The V gene's germline CDR1 is SGHNT and CDR2 YYREEE (reference sequence). V was shortened by 4 bases and J by 2 bases, with 12 bases between the two germline ends. This CDR3 is CASSPRARQETQYF. In DNA, the CDR3 is TGTGCCAGCAGCCCCAGGGCTAGGCAAGAGACCCAGTACTTC.

The chain combines TRBV30 with TRBJ2-1, with TRBD1 as a possible D gene (5 bases). Germline V gene sequence: CDR1 GTSNPN, CDR2 SVGIG (reference sequence). The V end was cut by 0 bases, the J end by 5 bases, with 8 bases between. The CDR3 has 13 residues. CDR3 region: CAWSVGQNNEQFF. CDR3 DNA sequence: TGTGCCTGGAGTGTCGGACAAAACAATGAGCAGTTCTTC.

The J gene is TRBJ2-3, the V gene TRBV18, with 8 bases aligning to TRBD2. Per germline, CDR1 KGHSH and CDR2 LQKENI. The CDR3 covers 15 residues. V gave up 4 bases and J gave up 0 bases; unmatched junction bases: 3. The CDR3 region is CASSLSGASTDTQYF. CDR3 nucleotides: TGTGCCAGCTCACTTAGCGGGGCTAGCACAGATACGCAGTATTTT.

The J gene is TRBJ2-1, the V gene TRBV7-9, with 7 positions matching TRBD2. With V trimmed by 5 bases and J by 12 bases, 7 bases remained unmatched. This CDR3 contains 12 residues. The germline gives CDR1 SEHNR, CDR2 FQNEAQ (reference sequence). The CDR3 nucleotides are TGTGCCAGCAGCGCTAGCGGTAGTGCGCAGTTCTTC. Amino acid sequence: CASSASGSAQFF.

The chain couples TRBV21-1 to TRBJ1-1. TRBV21-1 corresponds to a pseudogene. The CDR3 is 16 amino acids. CDR3 sequence: CASSKVVLGSGFEAFF. The CDR3 DNA reads as TGTGCCAGCAGCAAAGTGGTCTTGGGCTCGGGTTTTGAAGCTTTCTTT.

The chain joins TRBV28 to TRBJ2-1, with TRBD1 as a possible D gene (6 bases). Per the germline V gene, CDR1 is MDHEN and CDR2 is SYDVKM. Trimming left V 7 bases short and J 0 bases short, with 16 bases between. The CDR3 covers 16 residues. This chain's CDR3 is CASNRDWVSSYNEQFF. CDR3 nucleotide sequence: TGTGCCAGCAACAGGGATTGGGTTAGCTCCTACAATGAGCAGTTCTTC.

This clone was seen a handful of times. The chain employs TRBV2 and TRBJ1-5, with 9 nucleotides matching TRBD1. The CDR3 loop spans 16 amino acids. CDR1 SNHLY and CDR2 FYNNEI come from the germline V gene. Trimming cost V 5 bases and J 2 bases; bases outside gene matches: 7. CDR3 DNA: TGTGCCAGCAGTTCCATCTGGGACAGGGGCAATCAGCCCCAGCATTTT. Protein: CASSSIWDRGNQPQHF.

The chain recombines TRBV7-6 with TRBJ2-3, with D tentatively TRBD1 or TRBD2 (5 bases each). Trimming shortened V by 1 base and J by 2 bases, and 10 bases separated the two germline ends. This CDR3 has 15 amino acids. Germline V CDR1 and CDR2: SGHVS, FNYEAQ. The CDR3 protein is CASSLESGTTDTQYF. DNA for the CDR3: TGTGCCAGCAGCTTAGAATCCGGGACCACAGATACGCAGTATTTT.

V usage is TRBV18 and J usage is TRBJ2-6; TRBD1 agrees at 7 bases. The CDR3 consists of 17 residues. Germline assignment: CDR1 KGHSH and CDR2 LQKENI. V gave up 6 bases and J gave up 0 bases; unmatched junction bases: 8. CDR3 sequence: CASSPGQIYSGANVLTF. The CDR3 nucleotides are TGTGCCAGCTCGCCGGGACAGATATACTCTGGGGCCAACGTCCTGACTTTC.

This clone was recorded a few times. The CDR3 spells CATSRDQSKAFF. CDR3 bases: TGTGCCACCAGCAGAGACCAGAGCAAAGCTTTCTTT. The V call is TRBV15, the J call TRBJ1-1; no clear D. Trimming cost V 0 bases and J 9 bases, with 8 bases left between them. Germline CDR1 LNHNV, CDR2 YYDKDF (reference sequence). The CDR3 spans 12 residues. Full variable domain (remainder filled in from reference TRBV15 and TRBJ1-1): DAMVIQNPRYQVTQFGKPVTLSCSQTLNHNVMYWYQQKSSQAPKLLFHYYDKDFNNEADTPDNFQSRRPNTSFCFLDIRSPGLGDTAMYLCATSRDQSKAFFGQGTRLTVV.